One and the same sample provided the 11 T cell receptor beta chains below, sequenced in a study of cytomegalovirus exposure and HLA in healthy donors (TCRdb year 2017). Library preparation employed the immunoSEQ multiplex PCR assay. The multiplex PCR relied on a mix of 60 forward primers for TCR Vbeta segments and 13 reverse primers for TCR Jbeta segments. Held by TCRdb, this immuneACCESS table contains in-frame sequences only and omits some clones. Under half of the omission traces to an unresolved V gene where checked; the cause of the rest is unknown. The sample table on file contains around 100,000 clones. The top ten constitute approximately 3.7% of the sample. The sequenced sample was PBMCs. These receptors were obtained from a man aged 35 to 55 in good health and CMV-seronegative.

This chain links TRBV2 with TRBJ2-7, with TRBD1 matching 7 bases. V dropped 5 bases and J dropped 3; count of bases not matched to a gene: 7. Germline lookup yields CDR1 SNHLY and CDR2 FYNNEI. The CDR3 spans 14 residues. The CDR3 nucleotides are TGTGCCAGCAGTTTCTGGACAGGCAGCTACGAGCAGTACTTC. Protein product: CASSFWTGSYEQYF. Together with reference TRBV2 and TRBJ2-7, the CDR3 gives the full variable domain: EPEVTQTPSHQVTQMGQEVILRCVPISNHLYFYWYRQILGQKVEFLVSFYNNEISEKSEIFDDQFSVERPDGSNFTLKIRSTKLEDSAMYFCASSFWTGSYEQYFGPGTRLTVT.

In DNA, the CDR3 is TGCGCCAGCAGCTTGTGGTGGGGGGACTCCTACGAGCAGTACTTC. It codes for CASSLWWGDSYEQYF. V gene TRBV5-1 combines with J gene TRBJ2-5; D possibly corresponds to TRBD2 (6 bases). TRBJ2-7 matches the DNA end more closely, so the J call is doubtful. Germline values: CDR1 SGHRS, CDR2 YFSETQ. The CDR3 is 15 amino acids.

J is TRBJ2-1 and V is TRBV5-1, with 11 bases that match TRBD2. The germline gives CDR1 SGHRS, CDR2 YFSETQ. V was clipped by 3 bases and J by 3 bases; unmatched bases: 11. The CDR3 runs to 18 residues. The DNA for the CDR3 is TGCGCCAGCAGCTCAACTTCCGGGACTAGCGGAGTCTACAATGAGCAGTTCTTC. Its translation is CASSSTSGTSGVYNEQFF.

The rearrangement links TRBV7-9 to TRBJ1-1, with D uncertain. Germline V CDR1 and CDR2: SEHNR, FQNEAQ (reference sequence). V shed 2 bases and J shed 1 base, with 8 bases lying between them. The CDR3 totals 14 residues. CDR3 loop: CASSLLTGNTEAFF. The DNA of the CDR3 is TGTGCCAGCAGCTTACTTACCGGGAACACTGAAGCTTTCTTT. Using reference TRBV7-9 and TRBJ1-1 for the parts outside the CDR3, the full variable domain is DTGVSQNPRHKITKRGQNVTFRCDPISEHNRLYWYRQTLGQGPEFLTYFQNEAQLEKSRLLSDRFSAERPKGSFSTLEIQRTEQGDSAMYLCASSLLTGNTEAFFGQGTRLTVV.

This rearrangement joins TRBV13 to TRBJ2-5, with 9 bases identical to TRBD1. This CDR3 has 13 amino acids. Germline-derived CDR1 and CDR2 are PRHDT and FYEKMQ (reference sequence). V was clipped by 6 bases and J by 6 bases; unmatched bases: 5. Here the CDR3 DNA reads TGTGCCAGCAGGCGGACAGGGGAACAGACCCAGTACTTC. Translation: CASRRTGEQTQYF.

V is TRBV18 and J is TRBJ1-1; D ambiguous. CDR1 KGHSH and CDR2 LQKENI come from the germline V gene. The V end was cut by 4 bases, the J end by 2 bases, with 14 bases between. The length of the CDR3 is 15 residues. The chain's CDR3 is CASSQNGLVNTEAFF. The CDR3 DNA is TGTGCCAGCTCACAAAACGGACTGGTAAACACTGAAGCTTTCTTT.

The gene calls are TRBV29-1 and TRBJ2-4, with D uncertain. This CDR3 region has 15 residues. Germline V gene sequence: CDR1 SQVTM, CDR2 ANQGSEA. V shed 0 bases and J shed 0 bases, with 9 bases lying between them. The CDR3 here is CSVEEARRAKNIQYF. In DNA, the CDR3 is TGCAGCGTTGAAGAGGCTAGAAGAGCCAAAAACATTCAGTACTTC. The full variable domain, in which reference TRBV29-1 and TRBJ2-4 provide the parts outside the CDR3, is SAVISQKPSRDICQRGTSLTIQCQVDSQVTMMFWYRQQPGQSLTLIATANQGSEATYESGFVIDKFPISRPNLTFSTLTVSNMSPEDSSIYLCSVEEARRAKNIQYFGAGTRLSVL.

The CDR3 sequence: CASSSHTQYF. The CDR3 DNA is TGTGCCAGCAGTTCTCATACGCAGTATTTT. The chain joins TRBV28 to TRBJ2-3; D gene ambiguous. The CDR3 covers 10 residues. The V gene lost 4 bases and the J gene lost 7 bases, with 3 bases spanning the gap. Germline V gene lookup returns CDR1 MDHEN and CDR2 SYDVKM.

V is TRBV6-5 and J is TRBJ1-4; no definite D call. The CDR3 loop spans 13 amino acids. Germline CDR1 MNHEY, CDR2 SVGAGI. V dropped 10 bases and J dropped 7 bases, with 16 bases sitting between them. For the CDR3, the DNA is TGTGCCATTAGTGGCGGGGAGGCTGAAAAACTGTTTTTT. Translating it yields CAISGGEAEKLFF.

This chain connects TRBV7-9 to TRBJ1-5, with 8 bases lining up with TRBD1. The CDR3 is 15 amino acids. CDR1 and CDR2 from the germline V gene are SEHNR and FQNEAQ (reference sequence). The V gene end was trimmed by 5 bases and the J gene end by 2 bases; junction bases not matched to a gene: 5. The CDR3 region is CASSIDRGGNQPQHF. The CDR3 region has the DNA TGTGCCAGCAGCATAGACAGGGGAGGCAATCAGCCCCAGCATTTT.

This chain uses TRBV28 with TRBJ1-4; D is unresolved. Looked up from germline, CDR1 is MDHEN and CDR2 is SYDVKM. This CDR3 has 14 amino acids. V was clipped by 5 bases and J by 7 bases, with 14 bases between them. CDR3 residues: CASSLEGLSEKLFF. For the CDR3, the DNA is TGTGCCAGCAGTCTCGAGGGCCTCAGTGAAAAACTGTTTTTT.